The entry that follows covers one T cell receptor beta chain sequence. V trimming: 5 bases; J trimming: 5 bases; junction bases outside the gene matches: 11. The CDR3 consists of 15 residues. The germline gives CDR1 SGHVS, CDR2 FQNEAQ. The data are from a study of T cell repertoires in ileal Crohn's disease. Time point meaning: neoterminal ileum biopsy at postoperative endoscopy, about 6 months after surgery. TCRB immunosequencing input was around 460 nanograms of biopsy DNA per sample. Only in-frame clones appear in the TCRdb table, and some are missing; sequencing was by immunoSEQ multiplex PCR. This repertoire shows roughly 62,000 clones, 85% to 90% found once; its top ten account for roughly 2%.

V is TRBV7-8 and J is TRBJ1-2; 7 nucleotides match TRBD1. The sequence was obtained from an adult with Crohn's disease. What was sequenced was ileal tissue. The CDR3 reads CASSPGQVIYYGYTF. The CDR3 region has the DNA TGTGCCAGCAGCCCAGGACAGGTTATCTATTATGGCTACACCTTC.